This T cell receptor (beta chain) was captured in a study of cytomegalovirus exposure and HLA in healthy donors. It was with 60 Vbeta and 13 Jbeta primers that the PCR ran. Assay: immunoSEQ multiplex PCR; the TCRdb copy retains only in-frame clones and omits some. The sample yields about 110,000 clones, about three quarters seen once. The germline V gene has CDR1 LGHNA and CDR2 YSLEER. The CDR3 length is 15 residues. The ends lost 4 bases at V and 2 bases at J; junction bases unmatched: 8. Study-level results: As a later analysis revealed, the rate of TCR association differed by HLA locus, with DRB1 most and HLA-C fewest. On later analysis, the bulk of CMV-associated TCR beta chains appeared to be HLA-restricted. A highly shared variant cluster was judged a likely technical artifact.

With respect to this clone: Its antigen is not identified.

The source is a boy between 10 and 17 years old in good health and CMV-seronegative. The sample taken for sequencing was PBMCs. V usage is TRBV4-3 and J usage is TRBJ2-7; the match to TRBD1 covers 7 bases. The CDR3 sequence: CASSPTSDRTYEQYF. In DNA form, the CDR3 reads TGCGCCAGCAGCCCGACTTCGGACAGGACCTACGAGCAGTACTTC.